What follows is one T cell receptor beta chain and its context. Antigen: not known. Time point of the sample: pre-treatment sample, taken before nivolumab and TIL therapy. The sample is drawn from a study of TIL therapy for anti-PD-1-resistant metastatic lung cancer. Study overall: Tumors had a median PD-L1 proportion score of 6%. Tumors carried a median about 1.6 non-synonymous mutations per megabase.

General observations from the study: The cohort had more treatment-naive, never-smoker and oncogene-addicted patients than typical.

Germline lookup yields CDR1 SGHTA and CDR2 FQGTGA. Trimming cost V 7 bases and J 4 bases, with 16 bases left between them. This CDR3 is built from 14 residues. Sequencing used immunoSEQ v3. TCRdb's copy holds only in-frame clones and misses some; the assay was immunoSEQ multiplex PCR. Of 50,000 to 65,000 clones listed, around 63% are singletons. The sequences come from blood, collected at baseline. This chain joins TRBV7-3 and TRBJ1-2; no reliable D call. This TCR derives from a person aged 25-85 years with non-small cell lung cancer. CDR3 protein: CASNLDRTVYGYTF. The CDR3 DNA reads as TGTGCCAGCAACCTGGACCGAACAGTCTATGGCTACACCTTC.